A single sample gave rise to the 21 T cell receptor beta chains below, sequenced in a study of molecular identifiers for immune sequencing clone quantification. TCRdb fed the PCR reads into MiXCR, producing one record per CDR3 protein. The sample includes about 510,000 distinct CDR3 sequences, 25% of them seen just once. What was sequenced was naive CD8+ T cells from blood, with Jurkat cell RNA spiked in. The sample's subset: FACS-sorted CD8+CD4-CCR7+CD45RA+ naive T cells. The source of these receptors is a human donor in good health. Some libraries in this study had Jurkat cell RNA spiked in.

Note on this clonotype: The junction and the germline gene differ at one end; a read error may be behind it. The chain carries TRBV7-8 and TRBJ1-1; TRBD1 aligns across 8 bases. The germline V gene has CDR1 SGHVS and CDR2 FQNEAQ. This CDR3 has 16 residues. In DNA, the CDR3 is TGTGCCAGCAGCGAAGCTGATAGGGACAGGAACACTGAAGCTCTCTTT. Translating gives CASSEADRDRNTEALF.

In its sample, this clonotype was seen many times. This chain links TRBV7-9 with TRBJ1-4; no clear D. V was pared by 2 bases and J by 4 bases, with 17 bases between. Per germline, CDR1 SEHNR and CDR2 FQNEAQ (reference sequence). The CDR3 contains 17 residues. CDR3 DNA sequence: TGTGCCAGCAGCTTATCCTGGGGAGCCTCTCTTAATGAAAAACTGTTTTTT. This encodes CASSLSWGASLNEKLFF.

V and J are TRBV12-2 and TRBJ1-1; TRBD1, the D gene given by the table, was not confirmed from the DNA. TRBV12-2 is an annotated pseudogene. The CDR3 totals 15 residues. CDR3 sequence reads: CASRLRTDLNTEAFF. The CDR3 coding sequence is TGTGCAAGTCGCCTTAGGACAGACTTGAACACTGAAGCTTTCTTT.

The CDR3 loop is CSAREPVRGRFTEAFF. The CDR3 region has the DNA TGCAGTGCTAGAGAGCCCGTTCGGGGGCGCTTCACTGAAGCTTTCTTT. The V call is TRBV20-1, the J call TRBJ1-1, with D perhaps matching TRBD1 (6 bases). The CDR3 covers 16 residues. The germline V and J ends were trimmed by 0 bases and 4 bases, with 18 bases remaining between them. CDR1 and CDR2 (germline): DFQATT, SNEGSKA (reference sequence).

Remarks on this clonotype: A much larger clone lies one base from this, so it may be a read error. V and J are TRBV5-4 and TRBJ2-2; D remains ambiguous. The V end lost 4 bases, the J end lost 4 bases, and 11 bases lay between the germline ends. The CDR3 extends over 14 amino acids. From germline, CDR1 is SGHNT and CDR2 YYREEE (reference sequence). The DNA for the CDR3 is TGTGCCAGCAGCGTCGGCGATGGCACCGGGGAGCTGTTTTTT. Its protein product is CASSVGDGTGELFF.

J is TRBJ1-1 and V is TRBV27; D not resolved. V lost 3 bases and J 1 base, leaving 6 bases between the germline ends. Per germline, CDR1 MNHEY and CDR2 SMNVEV (reference sequence). The CDR3 extends over 13 amino acids. DNA for the CDR3: TGTGCCAGCAGTTTTGCGGAGAACACTGAAGCTTTCTTT. Its protein product is CASSFAENTEAFF.

This clonotype was seen ten or more times. This rearrangement joins TRBV28 to TRBJ1-5; weak D call: TRBD1 (6 bases). Trimming took 3 bases from V and 4 from J, leaving 13 bases between them. Germline CDR1 and CDR2: MDHEN and SYDVKM. The CDR3 runs to 15 residues. The CDR3 here is CASSFWGLGNQPQHF. The CDR3 nucleotides read TGTGCCAGCAGTTTTTGGGGGCTTGGGAATCAGCCCCAGCATTTT.

This clonotype was observed a few times. The V gene is TRBV30, the J gene TRBJ1-1; maybe TRBD1 (6 bases). This CDR3 spans 13 amino acids. CDR1 is GTSNPN and CDR2 is SVGIG in the germline V gene (reference sequence). V was cut by 2 bases and J by 1 base, with 8 bases left in between. The DNA for the CDR3 is TGTGCCTGGAGTTGGGGGCGGAACACTGAAGCTTTCTTT. Amino acids: CAWSWGRNTEAFF.

The chain carries TRBV4-3 and TRBJ1-2, with D uncertain. The germline V gene has CDR1 LGHNA and CDR2 YSLEER. The CDR3 totals 15 residues. The germline V and J ends were trimmed by 0 bases and 6 bases, with 14 bases remaining between them. CDR3 bases: TGCGCCAGCAGCCAAGATCCTGGCAGTTTGGATGGCTACACCTTC. This codes for CASSQDPGSLDGYTF.

There are many counts of this clonotype. J is TRBJ1-4 and V is TRBV7-9; perhaps TRBD2 as D (5 bases). With the DNA end fitting TRBJ2-2 better, the J assignment may be wrong. This CDR3 region has 14 residues. CDR1 SEHNR and CDR2 FQNEAQ come from the germline V gene (reference sequence). The CDR3 DNA is TGTGCCAGCAGCTTAGGCGGGTTGTGGCCGGAGCTGTTTTTT. Its protein product is CASSLGGLWPELFF.

V gene TRBV12-3 or TRBV12-4 combines with J gene TRBJ2-4; TRBD1 is a possible D gene (6 bases). The germline V and J ends were trimmed by 5 bases and 6 bases, with 20 bases remaining between them. The CDR3 contains 16 residues. This CDR3 reads CASSPPSPGAVNIQYF. The CDR3 nucleotides read TGTGCCAGCAGTCCACCTTCCCCAGGGGCGGTAAACATTCAGTACTTC.

This chain links TRBV7-2 with TRBJ2-7, with 7 bases fitting TRBD1. This CDR3 is 16 amino acids long. The V gene end was trimmed by 1 base and the J gene end by 3 bases; junction bases not matched to a gene: 9. The germline gives CDR1 SGHTA, CDR2 FQGNSA. The DNA for the CDR3 is TGTGCCAGCAGCTTAGTGGGACAGACTTCAAACTACGAGCAGTACTTC. It translates to CASSLVGQTSNYEQYF.

The sample holds a few counts of this clonotype. The chain recombines TRBV19 with TRBJ2-7; no clear D. V was trimmed by 3 bases and J by 7 bases, leaving 13 bases between them. CDR3 length: 13 residues. Germline CDR1 LNHDA, CDR2 SQIVND (reference sequence). The CDR3 region is CASSIVLLREQYF. CDR3 nucleotides: TGTGCCAGTAGTATCGTACTTTTGCGAGAGCAGTACTTC.

The chain carries TRBV7-2 and TRBJ2-5; 9 positions match TRBD2. The germline CDR1 and CDR2 sequences are SGHTA and FQGNSA. J gave up 3 bases and V 5 bases, and 10 bases lay outside the gene matches. CDR3 length: 16 residues. The CDR3 sequence: CASSPSRGGGEETQYF. The CDR3 nucleotides read TGTGCCAGCAGCCCCTCGCGGGGGGGCGGGGAAGAGACCCAGTACTTC.

This clonotype was recorded at least ten times. J is TRBJ2-7 and V is TRBV4-3; weak D call: TRBD2 (6 bases). Germline assignment: CDR1 LGHNA and CDR2 YSLEER. CDR3 length: 18 residues. Trimming cost V 0 bases and J 2 bases, with 20 bases left between them. The CDR3 here is CASSQDLYSEGQAYEQYF. For the CDR3, the DNA is TGCGCCAGCAGCCAAGATCTATATTCGGAGGGGCAGGCCTACGAGCAGTACTTC.

In the case of this clonotype: A much more abundant neighbour one base away suggests this may be a read error. The chain carries TRBV4-3 and TRBJ1-4; D not certain. V was cut by 4 bases and J by 7 bases, with 19 bases left in between. CDR3 length: 16 residues. CDR1 LGHNA and CDR2 YSLEER come from the germline V gene. The chain's CDR3 is CASSRDRTGTAEKLFF. CDR3 DNA: TGCGCCAGCAGCCGAGATCGTACGGGAACAGCTGAAAAACTGTTTTTT.

This clonotype was counted between two and nine times. The gene calls are TRBV6-5 and TRBJ1-4, with D tentatively TRBD1 (5 bases). The CDR3 length is 14 residues. V gave up 2 bases and J gave up 8 bases, with 12 bases separating them. Germline V gene lookup returns CDR1 MNHEY and CDR2 SVGAGI. The CDR3 DNA follows: TGTGCCAGCAGTTACCTGGGGGTAGGAGAAAAACTGTTTTTT. Amino acids: CASSYLGVGEKLFF.

This clonotype was seen more than once but under ten times. Relative to the germline gene, one junction end is altered; a read error may explain this. The V gene is TRBV19, the J gene TRBJ2-5, with a weak D call TRBD1 (5 bases). Per the germline V gene, CDR1 is LNHDA and CDR2 is SQIVND (reference sequence). The CDR3 sequence is 14 residues long. For the CDR3, the DNA is TGTGCCAGTAGTATAGTGCCAGGGCAAGAGCCCCAGTACTTC. It is translated as CASSIVPGQEPQYF.

Remarks on this clonotype: Since a much larger clone is just one base distant, this may be a read error. The gene calls are TRBV2 and TRBJ2-3, with unresolved D. Germline V CDR1 and CDR2: SNHLY, FYNNEI. This CDR3 comprises 18 residues. Trimming stripped 1 base from V and 3 bases from J, with 20 bases between. The CDR3 DNA sequence: TGTGCCAGCAGTGAAGGTCCAGGCGCTGGATTTTCAACAGATACGCAGTATTTT. Its protein product is CASSEGPGAGFSTDTQYF.

This chain connects TRBV3-1 to TRBJ2-3; D possibly corresponds to TRBD2 (6 bases). V was clipped by 7 bases and J by 2 bases, with 22 bases between them. The CDR3 sequence is 17 residues long. Germline CDR1 is LGHDT and CDR2 is YNNKEL (reference sequence). Here the CDR3 reads CASMPGSGLFHTDTQYF. CDR3 coding DNA: TGTGCCAGCATGCCGGGGTCGGGACTTTTCCACACAGATACGCAGTATTTT.

To note about this clonotype: This sequence may be a read error, since a much larger clone differs from it by one base. The chain combines TRBV4-2 with TRBJ1-5, with a tentative D call TRBD1 (6 bases). Per germline, CDR1 LGHNA and CDR2 YNFKEQ. CDR3 length: 15 amino acids. The CDR3 DNA is TGTGCCAGCAGCCAAGTAGCGGACAGCAAGCAGCCCCAGCATTTT. Protein product: CASSQVADSKQPQHF.